Sequencing of this T cell receptor beta chain was carried out in a study of T cell responses to AZD1222 COVID-19 vaccine. Points from the study as a whole: Researchers took repertoire samples only after the peak T cell response had come. Spike as a whole was targeted by vaccine-associated CD4 TCRs, dominant at 160-218 and 743-854. Baseline seropositivity occurred in only 5 to 7 AZD1222 recipients.

Looked up from germline, CDR1 is LNHDA and CDR2 is SQIVND (reference sequence). V shed 10 bases and J shed 3 bases, with 12 bases lying between them. There are 13 residues in the CDR3. As regards this clone: As yet, its antigen is unknown.

Profiling relied on immunoSEQ multiplex PCR, and the TCRdb table lists in-frame clones only, not all of them. The sample carries about 130,000 clones, approximately 83% recorded once. Sequencing used peripheral blood, obtained on day 0 of AZD1222 vaccination. This clonotype originated in an adult in good health. This chain links TRBV19 with TRBJ2-2; D is tentatively TRBD1 or TRBD2 (5 bases each). The CDR3 region has the DNA TGTGCCATCGGGGACGGTTACACCGGGGAGCTGTTTTTT. Protein: CAIGDGYTGELFF.